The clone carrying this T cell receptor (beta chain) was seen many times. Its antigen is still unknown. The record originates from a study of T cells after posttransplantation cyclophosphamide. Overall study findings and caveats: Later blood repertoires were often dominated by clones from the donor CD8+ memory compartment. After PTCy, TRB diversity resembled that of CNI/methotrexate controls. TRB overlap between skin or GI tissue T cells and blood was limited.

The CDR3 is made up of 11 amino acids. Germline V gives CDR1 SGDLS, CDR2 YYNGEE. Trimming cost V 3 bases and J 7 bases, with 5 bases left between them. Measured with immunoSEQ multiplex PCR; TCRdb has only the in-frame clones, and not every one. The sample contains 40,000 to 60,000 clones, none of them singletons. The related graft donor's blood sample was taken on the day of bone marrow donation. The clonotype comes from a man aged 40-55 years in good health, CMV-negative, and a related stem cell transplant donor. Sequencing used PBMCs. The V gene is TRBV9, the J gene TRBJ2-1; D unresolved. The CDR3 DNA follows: TGTGCCAGCAGCGCCCATAATGAGCAGTTCTTC. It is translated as CASSAHNEQFF.